The present T cell receptor (beta chain) was sequenced within a study of blood T cells in healthy people across ages. For the second PCR, which ran for about 7 to 11 cycles, a sample-barcoded 5' primer and a J-beta primer mix were used. Every cDNA was tagged by a template-switch adaptor with 12 random nucleotides. TCRdb itself ran the 5' RACE reads through MiXCR, one entry per CDR3 protein. The sample includes around 870,000 distinct CDR3 sequences, 29% of them seen just once. V lost 0 bases, J lost 4 bases, and 6 bases lay in between. CDR3 length equals 13 residues. The draw of peripheral blood yielded ten milliliters from each donor. Extracted total RNA amounted to at least 5.5 micrograms for each sample. This clonotype was observed at least ten times.

The origin of this receptor is a woman of 80 years or more in good health. The J gene is TRBJ1-2, the V gene TRBV12-3 or TRBV12-4, with D hard to call. Sequenced material: blood. CDR3 sequence: CASSLASLYGYTF. DNA for the CDR3: TGTGCCAGCAGTTTAGCCAGCCTCTATGGCTACACCTTC.